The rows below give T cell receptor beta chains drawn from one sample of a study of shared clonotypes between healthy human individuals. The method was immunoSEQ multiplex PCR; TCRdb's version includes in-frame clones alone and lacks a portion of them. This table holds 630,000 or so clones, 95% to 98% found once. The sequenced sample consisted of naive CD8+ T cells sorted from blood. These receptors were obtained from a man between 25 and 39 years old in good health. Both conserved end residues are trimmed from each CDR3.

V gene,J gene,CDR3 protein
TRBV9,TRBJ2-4,ASSGTGGLY
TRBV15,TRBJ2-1,ATSRGWTSGSGDLYNEQF
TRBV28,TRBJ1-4,ASSPLGGGVNNEKLF
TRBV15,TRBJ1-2,ATSRDMAYYGYT
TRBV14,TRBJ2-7,ASSQGLAGSLEQY
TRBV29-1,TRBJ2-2,SVEDSGLATGELF
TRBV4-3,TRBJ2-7,ASSQDLGGPYEQY
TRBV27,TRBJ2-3,ASSLFLRTDTQY
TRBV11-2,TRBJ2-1,ASSEPVFRESSYNEQF
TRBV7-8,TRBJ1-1,ASSTYRGRDTEAF
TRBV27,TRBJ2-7,ASSLAGNYEQY
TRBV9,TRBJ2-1,ASSELAGSTDEQF
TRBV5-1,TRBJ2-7,ASSPSGTSLYEQY
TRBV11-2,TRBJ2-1,ASSSRNEQF
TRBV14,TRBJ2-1,ASSRPGAGEGQF
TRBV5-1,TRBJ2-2,ASSLAGQGNGELF
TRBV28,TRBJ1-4,ASSLEGDEKLF
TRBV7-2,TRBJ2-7,ASSLARGAEAYEQY
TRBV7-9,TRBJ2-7,ASSTALGQPTYEQY
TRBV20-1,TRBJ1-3,SANPGNTIY
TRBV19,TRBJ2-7,ASSSGTRLLGSYEQY
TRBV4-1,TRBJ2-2,ASSGTGELF
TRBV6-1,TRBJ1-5,ASSEGGMSNQPQH
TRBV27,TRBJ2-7,ASSFLSGGTSHEQY
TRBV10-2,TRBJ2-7,ASSEPRDGVYEQY
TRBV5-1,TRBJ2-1,ASSAWGQGPPNNEQF
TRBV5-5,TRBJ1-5,ASSLRMVDITYSNQPQH
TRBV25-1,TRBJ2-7,ASRGGAVFDEQY
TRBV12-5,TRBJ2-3,ASGFGLTDTQY
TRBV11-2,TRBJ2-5,ASSQEGIQETQY
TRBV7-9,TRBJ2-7,ASSINLGDRSYEQY
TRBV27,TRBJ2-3,ASSAWTEGLTDTQY
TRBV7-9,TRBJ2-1,ASSPRQGLDEQF
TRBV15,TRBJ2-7,ATSSEPGLSSYEQY
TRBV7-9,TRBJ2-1,ASSPRAASLLEQF
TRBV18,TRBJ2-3,ASSPVGRETLTDTQY
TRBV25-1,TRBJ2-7,ASTSSTSDYYEQY
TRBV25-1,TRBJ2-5,ASSPKTGSFVLAQY
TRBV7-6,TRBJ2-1,ASSLVPSGNEQF
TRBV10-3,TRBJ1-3,AISASLSGNTIY
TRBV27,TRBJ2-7,ASSVTSGNIYEQY
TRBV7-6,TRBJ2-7,ASSLAWEASGATYEQY
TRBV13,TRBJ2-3,ASSHGTGTQY
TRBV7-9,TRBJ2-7,ASSSPGQGANEQY
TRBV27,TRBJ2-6,ASSFVSGANVLT
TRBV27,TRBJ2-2,ATKSLWGTGELF
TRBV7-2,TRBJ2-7,ASSSDVHEQY
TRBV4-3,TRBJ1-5,ASSPLTGANQPQH
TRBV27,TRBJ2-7,ASRPGQGPYEQY
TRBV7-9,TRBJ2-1,ASSLPGTSRYNEQF
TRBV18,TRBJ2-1,ASSPLASGIANEQF
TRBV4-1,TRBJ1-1,ASSQDGGAEAF
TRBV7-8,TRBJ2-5,ASSLDGRGQETQY
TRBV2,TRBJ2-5,ASTGSPPETQY
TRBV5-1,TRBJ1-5,ASSPGHTNQPQH